This T cell receptor (beta chain) was identified during a study of human T cells and chemical hapten exposure. Study-wide points: No shift was seen in TCRs above 1 in 1000 frequency with DPC sensitization.

Time point noted: patch test 3, about 24 weeks after DPC sensitization. Indicated treatment: therapeutic diphenylcyclopropenone sensitization with weekly scalp DPC. Germline values: CDR1 DFQATT, CDR2 SNEGSKA (reference sequence). The CDR3 contains 11 residues. V lost 6 bases and J 5 bases, leaving 8 bases between the germline ends. Remarks on this clonotype: The antigen remains undetermined.

TCRdb used MiXCR to reprocess the RACE reads, holding one entry per CDR3 protein. The repertoire has more than 95,000 distinct CDR3 sequences, around a quarter of them found once; the top ten carry 9% to 12%. The clonotype comes from a middle-aged man with alopecia areata. Some clones in this sample may be carry-over from other donors' samples. The source was whole blood, collected in connection with sensitization to the hapten diphenylcyclopropenone (DPC). V is TRBV20-1 and J is TRBJ2-1, with unresolved D. Here the CDR3 DNA reads TGCAGTGCGAACAGAGACAATGAGCAGTTCTTC. Translation gives CSANRDNEQFF.